One sample yielded the 20 T cell receptor beta chains listed below, sequenced in a study of shared clonotypes between healthy human individuals. TCRdb's copy holds only in-frame clones and misses some; the assay was immunoSEQ multiplex PCR. The sample carries over a million clones, under 80% recorded once. The sequenced material came from memory CD4+ T cells sorted from blood. The subset was: CD45RA-negative fraction. The receptors derive from a man younger than 35 in good health.

The chain couples TRBV20-1 to TRBJ2-1; unclear D gene. CDR3 length: 11 amino acids. Germline V gene data show CDR1 as DFQATT and CDR2 as SNEGSKA (reference sequence). Trimming pared 3 bases from V and 8 bases from J, leaving 8 bases between. This CDR3 reads CSASVEYEQFF. The CDR3 DNA reads as TGCAGTGCTAGCGTGGAATATGAGCAGTTCTTC.

The chain's CDR3 is CASSTEGGYGYTF. CDR3 nucleotide sequence: TGTGCCAGTAGTACCGAGGGAGGGTATGGCTACACCTTC. The chain joins TRBV6-6 to TRBJ1-2; no definite D call. The CDR3 length is 13 residues. Trimming cost V 9 bases and J 5 bases, with 16 bases left between them. Germline loops: CDR1 MNHNY, CDR2 SVGAGI (reference sequence).

This chain uses TRBV28 with TRBJ2-6; D may be TRBD1 (6 bases). V was pared by 5 bases and J by 8 bases, with 19 bases between. CDR3 size: 16 residues. From germline, CDR1 is MDHEN and CDR2 SYDVKM. The CDR3 region has the DNA TGTGCCAGCAGTCCAACTTCTCTTGGGACAACCAACGTCCTGACTTTC. It encodes CASSPTSLGTTNVLTF.

The chain links TRBV27 to TRBJ2-1; 8 bases map to TRBD2. This CDR3 spans 16 amino acids. CDR1 is MNHEY, CDR2 SMNVEV, per germline (reference sequence). After removal of 2 bases from V and 4 bases from J, the junction contained 7 bases not matched to a gene. This chain's CDR3 is CASSLRSSGQYNEQFF. The DNA for the CDR3 is TGTGCCAGCAGTTTACGGTCTAGCGGGCAATACAATGAGCAGTTCTTC.

This chain links TRBV5-1 with TRBJ1-5, with D unresolved. The CDR3 runs 15 residues. V gave up 0 bases and J gave up 3 bases, with 10 bases separating them. Germline-derived CDR1 and CDR2 are SGHRS and YFSETQ. The CDR3 region has the DNA TGCGCCAGCAGCTTGGGGACGCTTCTCAATCAGCCCCAGCATTTT. This translates into CASSLGTLLNQPQHF.

This rearrangement joins TRBV6-6 to TRBJ1-5; D is possibly TRBD1 (5 bases). In germline, CDR1 is MNHNY, CDR2 SVGAGI (reference sequence). The V end lost 7 bases, the J end lost 7 bases, and 17 bases lay between the germline ends. There are 14 residues in the CDR3. The CDR3 region has the DNA TGTGCCAGCATATCCGGGACCCCTGGACAGCCCCAGCATTTT. Encoded protein: CASISGTPGQPQHF.

In its sample, this clone was seen a few times. This chain connects TRBV11-2 to TRBJ1-2; tentatively, D is TRBD1 (5 bases). The CDR3 has 14 amino acids. The germline V and J ends were trimmed by 1 base and 8 bases, with 14 bases remaining between them. CDR1 and CDR2 (germline): SGHAT, FQNNGV. The DNA for the CDR3 is TGTGCCAGCAGCTTAGTTGAAGGGGTGAGCGGCTACACCTTC. Amino acids: CASSLVEGVSGYTF.

On this clone itself: The sample contains more than one DNA sequence encoding this CDR3. The chain combines TRBV29-1 with TRBJ1-2; no definite D call. Germline CDR1 SQVTM, CDR2 ANQGSEA. V lost 4 bases, J lost 1 base, and 7 bases lay in between. The CDR3 extends over 12 amino acids. CDR3 loop: CSVAASNYGYTF. The DNA for the CDR3 is TGCAGCGTTGCGGCCAGTAACTATGGCTACACCTTC.

The gene calls are TRBV14 and TRBJ2-5; 11 nucleotides align to TRBD2. Unmatched junction bases numbered 6, after V lost 0 bases and J lost 6 bases. The length of the CDR3 is 16 residues. Germline values: CDR1 SGHDN, CDR2 FVKESK. CDR3 sequence: CASSQDLASGGKTQYF. As DNA, the CDR3 is TGTGCCAGCAGCCAAGATCTGGCTAGCGGGGGGAAGACCCAGTACTTC.

This clone came up once. The rearrangement uses TRBV2 and TRBJ2-5; D is possibly TRBD1 (5 bases). The ends were cut back, 1 base at V and 2 bases at J, with 11 bases in the middle. CDR1 and CDR2 (germline): SNHLY, FYNNEI. The CDR3 contains 15 residues. CDR3 in DNA: TGTGCCAGCAGTGAAGGAAGGACACTACAAGAGACCCAGTACTTC. Protein sequence: CASSEGRTLQETQYF.

This clone came up once. With a much larger clone just one base away, this may be a read error. This specimen includes other DNA sequences encoding the same CDR3. The genes are TRBV5-1 and TRBJ2-3; D is ambiguous. This CDR3 spans 14 amino acids. V was shortened by 0 bases and J by 2 bases, with 7 bases between the two germline ends. Germline-derived CDR1 and CDR2 are SGHRS and YFSETQ. CDR3 sequence reads: CASSLEQTTDTQYF. In DNA, the CDR3 is TGCGCCAGCAGCTTGGAGCAGACCACAGATACGCAGTATTTT. The entire variable domain, with the rest obtained from reference TRBV5-1 and TRBJ2-3, is as follows: KAGVTQTPRYLIKTRGQQVTLSCSPISGHRSVSWYQQTPGQGLQFLFEYFSETQRNKGNFPGRFSGRQFSNSRSEMNVSTLELGDSALYLCASSLEQTTDTQYFGPGTRLTVL.

This clone was seen repeatedly, ten times or more. This chain connects TRBV6-1 to TRBJ2-7; TRBD2 matches at 12 bases. Unmatched junction bases numbered 8, after V lost 6 bases and J lost 5 bases. This CDR3 is 15 amino acids long. CDR1 MNHNS and CDR2 SASEGT come from the germline V gene. The CDR3 reads CASRTLAGGLDEQYF. CDR3 DNA sequence: TGTGCCAGCAGGACCCTAGCGGGGGGGCTGGACGAGCAGTACTTC.

This sequence joins TRBV5-1 and TRBJ1-1; no firm D call. The germline V and J ends were trimmed by 4 bases and 1 base, with 11 bases remaining between them. Germline V gives CDR1 SGHRS, CDR2 YFSETQ. The length of the CDR3 is 14 residues. The CDR3 DNA is TGCGCCAGCAGCCCATCCGAGAGGAACACTGAAGCTTTCTTT. This gives the protein CASSPSERNTEAFF.

This clone was counted between two and nine times. V is TRBV30 and J is TRBJ2-1; 7 bases line up with TRBD2. Germline V gene sequence: CDR1 GTSNPN, CDR2 SVGIG (reference sequence). This CDR3 has 14 amino acids. Trimming cost V 4 bases and J 0 bases; bases outside gene matches: 3. CDR3 in DNA: TGTGCCTGGAATGGGGGGGTCTCCTACAATGAGCAGTTCTTC. It yields the protein CAWNGGVSYNEQFF.

The V and J genes are TRBV6-5 and TRBJ1-3, with D possibly being TRBD1 (5 bases). CDR3 size: 15 residues. The germline V gene has CDR1 MNHEY and CDR2 SVGAGI. Trimming left V 8 bases short and J 4 bases short, with 18 bases between. The CDR3 reads CASHTTGLGGNTIYF. The CDR3 region has the DNA TGTGCCAGCCACACGACGGGGCTCGGAGGAAACACCATATATTTT.

The chain has TRBV28 and TRBJ2-1; the match to TRBD2 covers 11 bases. The V gene's germline CDR1 is MDHEN and CDR2 SYDVKM. The CDR3 has 15 amino acids. V was clipped by 3 bases and J by 3 bases; unmatched bases: 1. Here the CDR3 DNA reads TGTGCCAGCAGTTTGGGGACTAGCGGCTACAATGAGCAGTTCTTC. Encoded protein: CASSLGTSGYNEQFF.

This clone was observed at least ten times. The genes are TRBV18 and TRBJ1-2, with 7 bases fitting TRBD1. This CDR3 spans 15 amino acids. Trimming took 3 bases from V and 2 from J; bases not matched to a gene: 6. Germline V CDR1 and CDR2: KGHSH, LQKENI. The CDR3 region is CASSPSTGENYGYTF. CDR3 sequence (DNA): TGTGCCAGCTCACCGTCCACAGGGGAAAACTATGGCTACACCTTC.

A remark on this clone: A much more abundant neighbour one base away suggests this may be a read error. The genes are TRBV4-1 and TRBJ2-3; 7 positions match TRBD2. V lost 3 bases, J lost 4 bases, and 7 bases stayed unmatched. The CDR3 spans 15 residues. Germline V gives CDR1 MGHRA, CDR2 YSYEKL. Written as DNA, the CDR3 is TGCGCCAGCAGCCACCCCCCCCGGGGGGCAGATACGCAGTATTTT. It specifies CASSHPPRGADTQYF.

The V and J genes are TRBV20-1 and TRBJ2-3; D is unclear. The length of the CDR3 is 11 residues. Germline V gene data show CDR1 as DFQATT and CDR2 as SNEGSKA (reference sequence). Between the trimmed V and J ends, which lost 3 bases and 0 bases, there was a span of 1 base. The CDR3 nucleotides read TGCAGTGCTAGCAGCACAGATACGCAGTATTTT. Translation gives CSASSTDTQYF.

The rearrangement links TRBV6-1 to TRBJ2-7, with D perhaps TRBD1 or TRBD2 (5 bases each). CDR3 length: 15 amino acids. Germline V gene sequence: CDR1 MNHNS, CDR2 SASEGT. V was trimmed by 6 bases and J by 3 bases, leaving 18 bases between them. CDR3 DNA: TGTGCCAGCAGCAAGCCGGGACGACTGAACTACGAGCAGTACTTC. It encodes CASSKPGRLNYEQYF.